These 28 T cell receptor beta chains share one sample of origin, sequenced in a study of cytomegalovirus exposure and HLA in healthy donors. Amplification used 60 Vbeta primers and 13 Jbeta primers. Clones were read by immunoSEQ multiplex PCR, and TCRdb kept only the in-frame ones, dropping some. The profile covers around 150,000 clones, with about 77% appearing a single time and 2% to 3% taken by the ten largest. The sample comprised PBMCs. All receptors derive from a woman between 35 and 50 years old in good health and CMV-seropositive.

This clone appeared a few times. V usage is TRBV4-1 and J usage is TRBJ2-1; 8 bases map to TRBD2. Germline CDR1 is MGHRA and CDR2 is YSYEKL. The CDR3 sequence is 12 residues long. V lost 4 bases, J lost 10 bases, and 3 bases stayed unmatched. DNA of the CDR3: TGCGCCAGCAGCCCCGAGCGGGGGGAGCAGTTCTTC. It yields the protein CASSPERGEQFF.

J is TRBJ1-1 and V is TRBV19; D may be TRBD1 (5 bases). Per the germline V gene, CDR1 is LNHDA and CDR2 is SQIVND (reference sequence). Trimming removed 7 bases from V and 2 bases from J, with 14 bases in between. The CDR3 is 14 residues long. The CDR3 region is CASMLSGGNTEAFF. The CDR3, as DNA: TGTGCCAGTATGCTGTCGGGGGGAAACACTGAAGCTTTCTTT.

The V call is TRBV7-6, the J call TRBJ2-5; TRBD1 agrees at 8 bases. The CDR3 spans 16 residues. The trim removed 7 bases at V and 4 bases at J, leaving 14 bases unmatched. Germline V gene lookup returns CDR1 SGHVS and CDR2 FNYEAQ. The CDR3 is CASNPRPDRVPETQYF. CDR3 nucleotides: TGTGCCAGCAACCCTCGGCCGGACAGGGTCCCAGAGACCCAGTACTTC.

The chain employs TRBV4-3 and TRBJ2-2; a weak D match, TRBD1 (6 bases). The V gene lost 2 bases and the J gene lost 3 bases, with 16 bases spanning the gap. The CDR3 length is 17 residues. The V gene's germline CDR1 is LGHNA and CDR2 YSLEER. In DNA, the CDR3 is TGCGCCAGCAGCCAACAGAATTCAGGGGTTGACACCGGGGAGCTGTTTTTT. This codes for CASSQQNSGVDTGELFF.

The gene calls are TRBV28 and TRBJ1-3; D ambiguous. Germline CDR1 is MDHEN and CDR2 is SYDVKM. The CDR3 length is 14 residues. Between the trimmed V and J ends, which lost 5 bases and 3 bases, there was a span of 11 bases. The DNA for the CDR3 is TGTGCCAGCAGTCCCCCCATCAGTGGAAACACCATATATTTT. It encodes CASSPPISGNTIYF.

The chain employs TRBV27 and TRBJ2-2; TRBD2 aligns across 7 bases. The germline V gene encodes CDR1 MNHEY and CDR2 SMNVEV (reference sequence). The V gene end was trimmed by 1 base and the J gene end by 4 bases; junction bases not matched to a gene: 6. CDR3 length: 16 residues. The CDR3 nucleotides read TGTGCCAGCAGTTTATTAGAGCAGCGGGGCACCGGGGAGCTGTTTTTT. Residues: CASSLLEQRGTGELFF.

The V and J genes are TRBV29-1 and TRBJ2-3, with D uncertain. The CDR3 is 10 amino acids. The V end lost 4 bases, the J end lost 5 bases, and 4 bases lay between the germline ends. Germline assignment: CDR1 SQVTM and CDR2 ANQGSEA. The CDR3 region is CSVVKDTQYF. CDR3 coding DNA: TGCAGCGTTGTTAAAGATACGCAGTATTTT.

This rearrangement joins TRBV9 to TRBJ1-2; tentatively, D is TRBD1 (5 bases). This CDR3 contains 16 residues. The V gene lost 4 bases and the J gene lost 2 bases, with 18 bases spanning the gap. Germline V lookup: CDR1 SGDLS, CDR2 YYNGEE. The CDR3 nucleotides read TGTGCCAGCAGCTTCGGGGGAGGGGCACTAAACTATGGCTACACCTTC. Its translation is CASSFGGGALNYGYTF.

The CDR3 here is CASSLPSDTGELFF. The CDR3 DNA is TGCGCCAGCAGCTTGCCTAGCGACACCGGGGAGCTGTTTTTT. The V gene is TRBV5-1, the J gene TRBJ2-2; D might be TRBD2 (6 bases). Germline-derived CDR1 and CDR2 are SGHRS and YFSETQ. This CDR3 is 14 amino acids long. Trimming took off 1 base at V and 3 bases at J, with 7 bases between the two ends.

The chain uses TRBV19 and TRBJ2-2; 9 nucleotides agree with TRBD2. CDR3 length: 16 amino acids. Germline V gene data show CDR1 as LNHDA and CDR2 as SQIVND (reference sequence). Trimming took 4 bases from V and 5 from J; bases not matched to a gene: 8. The CDR3 DNA is TGTGCCAGTAGTACCTCTGGCGGGGGGGCAACCGGGGAGCTGTTTTTT. Its protein product is CASSTSGGGATGELFF.

This clone was counted once. V and J are TRBV10-1 and TRBJ2-5; TRBD2 agrees at 8 bases. The DNA end is a closer match to TRBJ2-7, so the J assignment may be wrong. From germline, CDR1 is WNHNN and CDR2 SYGVQD (reference sequence). This CDR3 is built from 13 residues. DNA of the CDR3: TGCGCCAGCAGAGGGACTAGGGCCTACGAGCAGTACTTC. Its protein product is CASRGTRAYEQYF.

The chain combines TRBV27 with TRBJ1-2, with 10 bases lining up with TRBD1. Looked up from germline, CDR1 is MNHEY and CDR2 is SMNVEV (reference sequence). The trim removed 5 bases at V and 4 bases at J, leaving 16 bases unmatched. The CDR3 runs to 18 residues. The CDR3 protein is CASSPTADRGVISYGYTF. For the CDR3, the DNA is TGTGCCAGCAGTCCGACCGCGGACAGGGGGGTTATTAGCTATGGCTACACCTTC.

V usage is TRBV6-5 and J usage is TRBJ2-3; TRBD2 might be the D (5 bases). V was pared by 0 bases and J by 4 bases, with 8 bases between. Germline CDR1 and CDR2: MNHEY and SVGAGI. This CDR3 contains 14 residues. This CDR3 is CASSYSLGADTQYF. CDR3 bases: TGTGCCAGCAGTTACTCCCTCGGGGCAGATACGCAGTATTTT.

V is TRBV4-3 and J is TRBJ2-5; 15 positions agree with TRBD2. CDR1 is LGHNA and CDR2 is YSLEER in the germline V gene. This CDR3 is 17 amino acids long. J was trimmed by 5 bases and V by 1 base; bases with no gene match: 5. This CDR3 is CASSQVMGLAGGETQYF. For the CDR3, the DNA is TGCGCCAGCAGCCAAGTTATGGGACTAGCGGGAGGCGAGACCCAGTACTTC.

This chain uses TRBV9 with TRBJ1-1; no firm D call. Trimming pared 5 bases from V and 8 bases from J, leaving 16 bases between. Per the germline V gene, CDR1 is SGDLS and CDR2 is YYNGEE. The CDR3 is made up of 13 amino acids. CDR3 sequence (DNA): TGTGCCAGCAGTGGCCCCCTGGGGAGGGAAGCTTTCTTT. Protein: CASSGPLGREAFF.

This clone was found a few times. V and J are TRBV10-3 and TRBJ2-1; weak D call: TRBD2 (5 bases). Germline V gene data show CDR1 as ENHRY and CDR2 as SYGVKD. The CDR3 loop spans 11 amino acids. With 4 bases removed from V and 8 bases from J, the gap between germline ends came to 6 bases. Here the CDR3 DNA reads TGTGCCATCAGTGGGGGAGATGAGCAGTTCTTC. Translated, it gives CAISGGDEQFF.

This sequence joins TRBV30 and TRBJ1-5; 8 bases are shared with TRBD1. This CDR3 has 14 amino acids. V lost 5 bases, J lost 5 bases, and 8 bases stayed unmatched. The germline V gene has CDR1 GTSNPN and CDR2 SVGIG (reference sequence). The CDR3 nucleotides are TGTGCCTGGGAACCACAGGGGGGAGATCAGCCCCAGCATTTT. Translating it yields CAWEPQGGDQPQHF.

J is TRBJ1-1 and V is TRBV6-1, with D possibly being TRBD1 (5 bases). The V and J ends lost 6 bases and 5 bases respectively, with 10 bases between them. Germline loops: CDR1 MNHNS, CDR2 SASEGT. The CDR3 extends over 12 amino acids. The CDR3 sequence: CASRDTETEAFF. The CDR3 DNA is TGTGCCAGCAGGGACACGGAGACTGAAGCTTTCTTT.

This rearrangement joins TRBV5-1 to TRBJ2-1; 11 positions match TRBD2. CDR1 SGHRS and CDR2 YFSETQ come from the germline V gene. CDR3 size: 17 residues. V was pared by 4 bases and J by 7 bases, with 13 bases of the junction left unmatched. The CDR3 DNA follows: TGCGCCAGCAGCCTAGGGACTAGCGGAGAGGTGGGAAATGAGCAGTTCTTC. This sequence encodes CASSLGTSGEVGNEQFF.

The DNA of the CDR3 is TGTGCCTGGAGCCGACAGGCTACAAGTAACTATGGCTACACCTTC. This gives the protein CAWSRQATSNYGYTF. The chain employs TRBV30 and TRBJ1-2; D is perhaps TRBD1 (6 bases). The CDR3 extends over 15 amino acids. CDR1 and CDR2 (germline): GTSNPN, SVGIG (reference sequence). V lost 3 bases and J lost 1, with 15 bases in between. The full variable domain, its missing parts supplied by reference TRBV30 and TRBJ1-2, is SQTIHQWPATLVQPVGSPLSLECTVEGTSNPNLYWYRQAAGRGLQLLFYSVGIGQISSEVPQNLSASRPQDRQFILSSKKLLLSDSGFYLCAWSRQATSNYGYTFGSGTRLTVV.

The chain joins TRBV7-2 to TRBJ1-4; 11 bases are shared with TRBD1. The CDR3 loop spans 14 amino acids. Germline CDR1 and CDR2: SGHTA and FQGNSA. V lost 6 bases and J lost 5; bases outside the gene matches: 2. CDR3 in DNA: TGTGCCAGCAGTCGGGACAGGGGGAATGAAAAACTGTTTTTT. Encoded protein: CASSRDRGNEKLFF.

The rearrangement links TRBV25-1 to TRBJ2-5, with 8 bases fitting TRBD2. V shed 4 bases and J 2 bases; nucleotides not matched to a gene: 9. Germline-derived CDR1 and CDR2 are MGHDK and SYGVNS. The CDR3 is 16 amino acids. The CDR3 reads CASSVFTSGAQETQYF. The CDR3 region has the DNA TGTGCCAGCAGTGTTTTTACTAGCGGTGCTCAAGAGACCCAGTACTTC.

In this sample, this clone turned up a few times. V and J are TRBV30 and TRBJ2-2; D gene uncertain. The germline CDR1 and CDR2 sequences are GTSNPN and SVGIG (reference sequence). The CDR3 spans 11 residues. Trimming stripped 5 bases from V and 3 bases from J, with 4 bases between. CDR3 sequence: CAWQYTGELFF. The CDR3 DNA follows: TGTGCCTGGCAGTACACCGGGGAGCTGTTTTTT.

This chain joins TRBV7-9 and TRBJ2-7, with 8 bases that match TRBD2. The V segment lost 5 bases and the J segment 0 bases; nucleotides outside the gene matches: 18. The CDR3 runs 19 residues. Germline CDR1 reads SEHNR; CDR2 reads FQNEAQ (reference sequence). CDR3 loop: CASSPPGSVVAGNSYEQYF. The CDR3 DNA follows: TGTGCCAGCAGCCCCCCGGGGAGCGTAGTAGCGGGGAACTCCTACGAGCAGTACTTC. The complete variable domain, with remaining parts taken from reference TRBV7-9 and TRBJ2-7, reads DTGVSQNPRHKITKRGQNVTFRCDPISEHNRLYWYRQTLGQGPEFLTYFQNEAQLEKSRLLSDRFSAERPKGSFSTLEIQRTEQGDSAMYLCASSPPGSVVAGNSYEQYFGPGTRLTVT.

The CDR3 sequence is CASSYSRGTYGYTF. In DNA, the CDR3 is TGTGCCAGCAGTTACTCGCGGGGGACCTATGGCTACACCTTC. The chain joins TRBV6-5 to TRBJ1-2, with a tentative D call TRBD1 (5 bases). Germline V gives CDR1 MNHEY, CDR2 SVGAGI. This CDR3 has 14 residues. V shed 0 bases and J shed 4 bases, with 9 bases lying between them.

The chain combines TRBV11-3 with TRBJ2-1; TRBD1 aligns across 8 bases. This CDR3 comprises 15 residues. Germline CDR1 SGHNT, CDR2 YENEEA. J gave up 5 bases and V 1 base, and 4 bases lay outside the gene matches. The DNA of the CDR3 is TGTGCCAGCAGCTTAGGCAGGGGGCTCAACAATGAGCAGTTCTTC. Encoded protein: CASSLGRGLNNEQFF.

V usage is TRBV7-2 and J usage is TRBJ1-5; D is uncertain. Trimming pared 2 bases from V and 0 bases from J, leaving 8 bases between. Germline assignment: CDR1 SGHTA and CDR2 FQGNSA. The length of the CDR3 is 15 residues. CDR3 sequence: CASSLFEGSNQPQHF. The CDR3 bases are TGTGCCAGCAGCTTATTTGAGGGTAGCAATCAGCCCCAGCATTTT.

This rearrangement joins TRBV2 to TRBJ2-7; 8 bases map to TRBD1. Germline CDR1 is SNHLY and CDR2 is FYNNEI. The CDR3 is 14 residues long. The V segment lost 5 bases and the J segment 3 bases; nucleotides outside the gene matches: 6. The CDR3 DNA follows: TGTGCCAGCAGTCCGGACAGGGCAATCTACGAGCAGTACTTC. Translating gives CASSPDRAIYEQYF.